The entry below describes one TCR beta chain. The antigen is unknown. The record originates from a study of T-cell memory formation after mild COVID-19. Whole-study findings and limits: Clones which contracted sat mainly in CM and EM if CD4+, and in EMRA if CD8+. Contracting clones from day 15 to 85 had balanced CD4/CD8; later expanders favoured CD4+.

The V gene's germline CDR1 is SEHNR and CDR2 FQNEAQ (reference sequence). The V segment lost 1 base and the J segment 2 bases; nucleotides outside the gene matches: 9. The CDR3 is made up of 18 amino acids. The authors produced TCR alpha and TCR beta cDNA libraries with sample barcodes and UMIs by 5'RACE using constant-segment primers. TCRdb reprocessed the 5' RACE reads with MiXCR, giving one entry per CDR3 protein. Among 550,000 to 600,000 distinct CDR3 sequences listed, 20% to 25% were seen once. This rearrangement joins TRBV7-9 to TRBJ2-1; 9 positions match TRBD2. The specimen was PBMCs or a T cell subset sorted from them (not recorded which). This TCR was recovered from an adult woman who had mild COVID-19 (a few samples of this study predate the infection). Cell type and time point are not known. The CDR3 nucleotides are TGTGCCAGCAGCTTAGGTTGGGGGCGGGAGGGCCCCTACAATGAGCAGTTCTTC. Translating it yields CASSLGWGREGPYNEQFF.